This TCR beta chain was recorded in a study of blood T cell repertoires in COVID-19. Study context: Spain, Italy and the United States supplied samples that represented acute and convalescent COVID-19. PBMCs, B-cell-depleted T cells, or T cells were the source of the cDNA or gDNA that made up the material.

This table comes from immunoSEQ multiplex PCR, and its TCRdb copy is limited to in-frame clones, with some not included. This table has 90,000 to 130,000 clones, about 85% appearing once. About this clone itself: This sample includes further DNA sequences coding for the same CDR3.

Germline lookup yields CDR1 KGHSH and CDR2 LQKENI. V lost 3 bases and J lost 4; bases outside the gene matches: 3. There are 14 residues in the CDR3. Sequencing input: peripheral blood. The chain uses TRBV18 and TRBJ2-5; 9 bases agree with TRBD1. This clonotype originated in a man between 40 and 49 years old with acute or convalescent COVID-19. DNA for the CDR3: TGTGCCAGCTCACCTGGGACAGGGCGAGAGACCCAGTACTTC. Translated: CASSPGTGRETQYF.